This T cell receptor beta chain was captured in a study of identical twins. The CDR3 loop spans 13 amino acids. Germline V gene data show CDR1 as SGHAT and CDR2 as FQNNGV. The V end lost 1 base, the J end lost 8 bases, and 11 bases lay between the germline ends. Via MiXCR, TCRdb re-called the 5' RACE reads, giving one row per CDR3 protein. The profile covers 700,000 or so distinct CDR3 sequences, with about 20% appearing a single time and approximately 4.5% taken by the ten largest. This sample was also put to use in a study of T cells expressing NK-cell markers. As reported in that work: NKG2C+ dominant clonotype frequencies in about 6 donors were about 1.0-7.5% of CD8+ T cells.

The receptor was derived from a woman aged 18-29 years in good health. Sequences were obtained from PBMCs. The V and J genes are TRBV11-2 and TRBJ1-2; D remains ambiguous. CDR3 DNA sequence: TGTGCCAGCAGCTTAGTCGGGGAGGAAGGCTACACCTTC. This codes for CASSLVGEEGYTF. The full variable domain, rest sourced from reference TRBV11-2 and TRBJ1-2, is EAGVAQSPRYKIIEKRQSVAFWCNPISGHATLYWYQQILGQGPKLLIQFQNNGVVDDSQLPKDRFSAERLKGVDSTLKIQPAKLEDSAVYLCASSLVGEEGYTFGSGTRLTVV.